A selection of T cell receptor beta chains follows, all from one sample in a study of blood T cell repertoires in COVID-19. The method was immunoSEQ multiplex PCR; TCRdb's version includes in-frame clones alone and lacks a portion of them. The table records 45,000 or so clones, roughly 70% of them present only once. The sequenced sample consisted of peripheral blood. The receptors were sampled from a man at least 80 years old with acute or convalescent COVID-19. CDR3s include the opening cysteine and the closing phenylalanine or tryptophan. Fields, in order: V gene, clone size, J gene, D gene, CDR3 DNA, CDR3 protein. D genes are given only for firm matches. A clone size is listed for some rows: how often the clone was seen (once, few, many), or a class if it is expanded.

TRBV7-3	NA	TRBJ2-1	NA	TGTGCCAGCAGCTTAGGCCCCCCCGATGAGCAGTTCTTC	CASSLGPPDEQFF
TRBV3-1/TRBV3-2	NA	TRBJ2-1	NA	TGTGCCAGCAGCCAAGCCTTCAGGAATGAGCAGTTCTTC	CASSQAFRNEQFF
TRBV3-1/TRBV3-2	NA	TRBJ1-1	NA	TGTGCCAGCAGCCACGTGAACACTGAAGCTTTCTTT	CASSHVNTEAFF
TRBV7-3	NA	TRBJ2-1	TRBD2	TGTGCCAGCAGCTTAGCAGCGGGAAGCACCCATGAGCAGTTCTTC	CASSLAAGSTHEQFF
TRBV28	NA	TRBJ2-6	NA	TGTGCCAGCAGGCGAGGGAGAGCTGGGGCCAACGTCCTGACTTTC	CASRRGRAGANVLTF
TRBV19	NA	TRBJ1-4	TRBD1	TGTGCCAGTAGCCCTCAGGGGGCGATTAATGAAAAACTGTTTTTT	CASSPQGAINEKLFF
TRBV5-1	NA	TRBJ2-5	NA	TGCGCCAGCAGCTTGGGAGGCCCCAAAGAGACCCAGTACTTC	CASSLGGPKETQYF
TRBV30	few	TRBJ2-7	TRBD1	TGTGCCTGGAGTGTAAACAGGGGAGCCTACGAGCAGTACTTC	CAWSVNRGAYEQYF
TRBV19	few	TRBJ2-3	TRBD2	TGTGCCAGTAGTATAGCACTAGCGGCAGATACGCAGTATTTT	CASSIALAADTQYF
TRBV5-1	NA	TRBJ2-2	NA	TGCGCCAGCAGCTTGGCCGCAGGGACCGGGGAGCTGTTTTTT	CASSLAAGTGELFF
TRBV4-3	NA	TRBJ1-4	NA	TGCGCCAGCAGCCTGGGAGCCGAGGGTGAAAAACTGTTTTTT	CASSLGAEGEKLFF
TRBV19	NA	TRBJ2-1	NA	TGTGCCAGTCCTAAAGCCGTGAGCTCCTACAATGAGCAGTTCTTC	CASPKAVSSYNEQFF
TRBV3-1/TRBV3-2	NA	TRBJ2-1	NA	TGTGCCAGCAGCATTCAAGGGAGCGGCAATGAGCAGTTCTTC	CASSIQGSGNEQFF
TRBV19	NA	TRBJ2-7	TRBD2	TGTGCCAGTAGTATGGGACTAGCGGGGATCTCCTACGAGCAGTACTTC	CASSMGLAGISYEQYF
TRBV6-5	NA	TRBJ2-5	TRBD1	TGTGCCAGCAGTCCGAACCGGGACAGAGGGGGCCAGTACTTC	CASSPNRDRGGQYF
TRBV7-8	NA	TRBJ2-1	NA	TGTGCCAGCAGCTTAGTCGGTAGCTTAGGCTCCTACAATGAGCAGTTCTTC	CASSLVGSLGSYNEQFF
TRBV4-3	NA	TRBJ1-1	TRBD1	TGCGCCAGCAGCCAAGAGACAGGGGGAGGTCGAGGCACTGAAGCTTTCTTT	CASSQETGGGRGTEAFF
TRBV6-5	few	TRBJ2-3	NA	TGTGTTTCTGCGTTGGAGGAAACAGATACGCAGTATTTT	CVSALEETDTQYF
TRBV5-6	NA	TRBJ2-7	TRBD1	TGTGCCAGCAGCTGGGACAGGGGGATCTACGAGCAGTACTTC	CASSWDRGIYEQYF
TRBV6-5	NA	TRBJ1-1	NA	TGTGCCAGCAGTATAATTGGAGGCACTGAAGCTTTCTTT	CASSIIGGTEAFF
TRBV20-1	NA	TRBJ2-1	TRBD2	TGCAGTGCTAGTAAACGACTAGCGGGATACAATGAGCAGTTCTTC	CSASKRLAGYNEQFF
TRBV19	NA	TRBJ2-1	TRBD1	TGTGCCATCGCCACCGGGACAGCTTACAATGAGCAGTTCTTC	CAIATGTAYNEQFF
TRBV9	few	TRBJ2-2	TRBD2	TGTGCCAGCAGGACTAGCGGGAGCACCGGGGAGCTGTTTTTT	CASRTSGSTGELFF
TRBV2	NA	TRBJ1-5	TRBD1	TGTGCCGAGGGGGCGAGCAATCAGCCCCAGCATTTT	CAEGASNQPQHF
TRBV5-5	medium-sized	TRBJ2-3	TRBD2	TGTGCCAGCAGCCAAGTGGGCGGGAGAGCGGCAGATACGCAGTATTTT	CASSQVGGRAADTQYF
TRBV7-2	NA	TRBJ2-1	TRBD2	TGTGCCAGCAGCTTAGATCTAGCGGGAGGGCCCATTGAGCAGTTCTTC	CASSLDLAGGPIEQFF
TRBV4-1	NA	TRBJ2-2	NA	TGCGCCAGCAGCCAACCGGGACTCCGCTTTGGAAACACCGGGGAGCTGTTTTTT	CASSQPGLRFGNTGELFF
TRBV11-2	NA	TRBJ2-4	NA	TGTGCCAGCAGCTTAGCTACAGGGTCTCTAGCCAAAAACATTCAGTACTTC	CASSLATGSLAKNIQYF
TRBV29-1	NA	TRBJ2-1	TRBD2	TGCAGCGTACATAGCGGGAAGGGGGCCTACAATGAGCAGTTCTTC	CSVHSGKGAYNEQFF
TRBV4-2	few	TRBJ2-5	NA	TGTGCCAGCAGCCGGGACTCTACTTATGGGACCCAGTACTTC	CASSRDSTYGTQYF
TRBV2	once	TRBJ2-3	NA	TGTGCCAGCCGCCGGGACTCTCTTCCAGATACGCAGTATTTT	CASRRDSLPDTQYF
TRBV27	once	TRBJ2-7	NA	TGTGCCAGCAGACGGGCCGGGATGTACGAGCAGTACTTC	CASRRAGMYEQYF
TRBV7-9	NA	TRBJ2-2	NA	TGTGCCAGCAGCCAGCCGCGGAGAAACTCGAACACCGGGGAGCTGTTTTTT	CASSQPRRNSNTGELFF
TRBV20-1	NA	TRBJ2-7	NA	TGCAGTGCTAGAGAACAGTACGAGCAGTACTTC	CSAREQYEQYF
TRBV11-2	few	TRBJ2-6	NA	TGTGCCAGCAGCCTAACCCCCGGGGCCAACGTCCTGACTTTC	CASSLTPGANVLTF
TRBV28	NA	TRBJ1-5	TRBD1	TGTGCCAGCAGAACAACAGGGGGCGCGATTAGTCAGCCCCAGCATTTT	CASRTTGGAISQPQHF
TRBV5-1	NA	TRBJ1-6	NA	TGCGCCAGCAGCTTGGGACAGAGATATTCACCCCTCCACTTT	CASSLGQRYSPLHF
TRBV9	NA	TRBJ1-6	TRBD1	TGTGCCAGCAGCGCCAGACAGGGTTCACCCCTCCACTTT	CASSARQGSPLHF
TRBV20-1	NA	TRBJ2-1	NA	TGCCTCTTTGGGAGAGGGAGTGAGCAGTTCTTC	CLFGRGSEQFF
TRBV6-5	NA	TRBJ1-5	NA	TGTGCCAGCAGGCACGACACAGGCCCCAATCAGCCCCAGCATTTT	CASRHDTGPNQPQHF
TRBV7-8	NA	TRBJ2-1	TRBD2	TGTGCCAGCAGCTTATGGCTTCTAACCGCGGGAGGTGGCCCTAATCCCAATGAGCAGTTCTTC	CASSLWLLTAGGGPNPNEQFF
TRBV6-5	many	TRBJ2-5	NA	TGTGCCAGCAGTTGGCCCAGGGGAACGGCGCAAGAGACCCAGTACTTC	CASSWPRGTAQETQYF
TRBV5-1	NA	TRBJ2-6	NA	TGCGCCAGCAGCTTGGAAGGTCAGGGGCGATACTCTGGGGCCAACGTCCTGACTTTC	CASSLEGQGRYSGANVLTF
TRBV2	NA	TRBJ2-3	NA	TGTGCCAGCAGTGGCAGCTTCGAGCGGGCAGATACGCAGTATTTT	CASSGSFERADTQYF
TRBV7-2	NA	TRBJ2-5	NA	TGTGCCAGCAGCTTACTTGGAGGGAGAGGGAGCGAGACCCAGTACTTC	CASSLLGGRGSETQYF
TRBV2	once	TRBJ1-2	NA	TGTGCCAGCAGCACAATTGGGGCAGGGGATTCAGGCTACACCTTC	CASSTIGAGDSGYTF
TRBV6-6	few	TRBJ2-7	NA	TGTGCCAGCAGTTACGAGACTAGTCTCTACGAGCAGTACTTC	CASSYETSLYEQYF
TRBV7-2	NA	TRBJ2-1	NA	TGTGCCAGCAGCTTGGAGCTATCCTACAATGAGCAGTTCTTC	CASSLELSYNEQFF
TRBV7-3	NA	TRBJ2-2	TRBD1	TGTGCCAGCAGCTCACAGGGGATCACCGGGGAGCTGTTTTTT	CASSSQGITGELFF